There are a few counts of the clone carrying this T cell receptor (beta chain). The sample comes from a study of blood T cell repertoires in COVID-19. As for the study in general: Spain, Italy and the United States supplied samples that represented acute and convalescent COVID-19.

Germline CDR1 is MDHEN and CDR2 is SYDVKM. V lost 6 bases and J lost 11, with 22 bases in between. The CDR3 totals 14 residues. Repertoires were generated with immunoSEQ multiplex PCR, while TCRdb's copy carries only in-frame clones and drops some. The data hold roughly 260,000 clones, with less than 85% observed a single time. The gene calls are TRBV28 and TRBJ1-1; D is possibly TRBD1 (5 bases). The origin of this receptor is a woman older than 75 with active or convalescent COVID-19. The sample comprised peripheral blood. Here the CDR3 reads CASRPSGPGGKAFF. DNA of the CDR3: TGTGCCAGCAGACCATCCGGACCCGGGGGGAAGGCTTTCTTT.